The rows below give T cell receptor beta chains drawn from one sample of a study of T cell responses to AZD1222 COVID-19 vaccine. Clones were sequenced by immunoSEQ multiplex PCR, and TCRdb holds only the in-frame ones, with some missing. This sample has about 160,000 clones, with about 92% found just once. The sample consisted of peripheral blood, taken on day 0 of MenACWY control vaccination. The receptors originated from an adult in good health. Both conserved end residues are part of each CDR3. Each record gives: clone size, V gene, J gene, D gene, CDR3 DNA, CDR3 protein. D genes are given only for firm matches. A clone size is listed for some rows: how often the clone was seen (once, few, many), or a class if it is expanded.

NA	TRBV18	TRBJ2-2	TRBD2	TGTGCCAGCTCACGACTAGCCGACACCGGGGAGCTGTTTTTT	CASSRLADTGELFF
NA	TRBV4-1	TRBJ2-1	TRBD2	TGCGCCAGCAGCTCCCAACTAGCGGGGCCGCCATACAATGAGCAGTTCTTC	CASSSQLAGPPYNEQFF
NA	TRBV24-1	TRBJ1-2	NA	TGTGCCACCAGTGATTTTGGCGTGGGCTACACCTTC	CATSDFGVGYTF
NA	TRBV2	TRBJ1-6	NA	TGTGCCCGCAGGGAGGGGCAGGGTGTATCACCCCTCCACTTT	CARREGQGVSPLHF
NA	TRBV18	TRBJ2-2	TRBD2	TGTGCCAGCTCGCCAGGCAAACTAGCGGGACACGGGGAGCTGTTTTTT	CASSPGKLAGHGELFF
NA	TRBV5-8	TRBJ1-5	TRBD1	TGTGCCAGCAGCTCGGGACAGCTTCGCAATCAGCCCCAGCATTTT	CASSSGQLRNQPQHF
NA	TRBV5-1	TRBJ2-1	NA	TGCGCCAGCAGCTTGGAACTAGCTAGTTGGGAACGGCAGTTCTTC	CASSLELASWERQFF
NA	TRBV2	TRBJ1-1	TRBD1	TGTGCCAGCAGTGAGACAGGGGGGACGGCTTATGCTTTCTTT	CASSETGGTAYAFF
NA	TRBV14	TRBJ1-1	TRBD1	TGTGCCAGCAGCCAGTACAGGGGGAGTACTGAAGCTTTCTTT	CASSQYRGSTEAFF
NA	TRBV5-4	TRBJ1-1	NA	TGTGCCAGCAGCTTCGACCAATCGAACACTGAAGCTTTCTTT	CASSFDQSNTEAFF
NA	TRBV27	TRBJ2-7	NA	TGTGCCAGCAGTCCGCAGGGGGGGCGTTACGGGGAGCAGTACTTC	CASSPQGGRYGEQYF
NA	TRBV11-3	TRBJ2-7	NA	TGTGCCAGCAGCTACGGGACCCTGGGAAGCTACGAGCAGTACTTC	CASSYGTLGSYEQYF
NA	TRBV6-5	TRBJ1-2	NA	TGTGCCAGCAGCCCCCACACCCGAGTGAACTATGGCTACACCTTC	CASSPHTRVNYGYTF
NA	TRBV28	TRBJ2-7	TRBD1	TGTGCCAGCAGCCGCATACAGGGGACCTTCCACGAGCAGTACTTC	CASSRIQGTFHEQYF
once	TRBV4-1	TRBJ1-2	TRBD1	TGCGCCAGCAGCCAAGGAAGGGAACAGGGGATAAGTGGCTACACCTTC	CASSQGREQGISGYTF
NA	TRBV5-1	TRBJ1-5	NA	TGCGCCAGCAGCTTGAAGGGAGGTGGGGATCAGCCCCAGCATTTT	CASSLKGGGDQPQHF
NA	TRBV9	TRBJ1-2	NA	TGTGCCAGCCTGCCGGCCACCTTC	CASLPATF
NA	TRBV11-2	TRBJ1-3	NA	TGTGCCAGCAGCTTTTCCTCGGCTGGAAACACCATATATTTT	CASSFSSAGNTIYF
NA	TRBV7-9	TRBJ2-2	NA	TGTGCCAGCAGCAGGACGAACACCGGGGAGCTGTTTTTT	CASSRTNTGELFF
NA	TRBV20-1	TRBJ2-2	NA	TGCAGTGCTAGTGGCACCGGGGAGCTGTTTTTT	CSASGTGELFF
NA	TRBV9	TRBJ2-1	TRBD2	TGTGCCAGCAGCCTGGGCGGGGGTGCCTACAATGAGCAGTTCTTC	CASSLGGGAYNEQFF
once	TRBV29-1	TRBJ2-7	NA	TGCAGCGTTGAGGACTCTCGAGGCGAGCAGTACTTC	CSVEDSRGEQYF
once	TRBV20-1	TRBJ2-7	NA	TGCAGTGCTGGGGGCGCCGTGCAGTACTTC	CSAGGAVQYF
NA	TRBV5-1	TRBJ1-2	NA	TGCGCCAGCAGCCCGGAGGGGGGAACGTCCTATGGCTACACCTTC	CASSPEGGTSYGYTF
NA	TRBV27	TRBJ1-1	NA	TGTGCCAGCAGTAGCGGAGGGGAAGCTTTCTTT	CASSSGGEAFF
NA	TRBV4-1	TRBJ1-3	TRBD1	TGCGCCAGCAGCCCCGACAGGGTTGGAAACACCATATATTTT	CASSPDRVGNTIYF
once	TRBV27	TRBJ1-4	NA	NA	CASSFGSGGVYEKLFF
few	TRBV19	TRBJ2-2	NA	TGTGCCAGTAGTATTAGTTTTTCGGGTGGCGGGGAGCTGTTTTTT	CASSISFSGGGELFF
once	TRBV3-1/TRBV3-2	TRBJ1-1	NA	TGTGCCAGCAGCCAAGCTTGGGACACTGAAGCTTTCTTT	CASSQAWDTEAFF
NA	TRBV5-6	TRBJ1-2	NA	TGTGCCAGCAGCTTCCTTCGACTTGGGACGGTAGCTAACTATGGCTACACCTTC	CASSFLRLGTVANYGYTF
NA	TRBV7-3	TRBJ1-1	NA	TGTGCCAGCAGCCCAGGGGCCAGGCGGGGCACTGAAGCTTTCTTT	CASSPGARRGTEAFF
NA	TRBV6-5	TRBJ2-1	NA	TGTGCCAGCAGTTACTCGGTCCTAGGGGTCGATGAGCAGTTCTTC	CASSYSVLGVDEQFF
NA	TRBV18	TRBJ1-4	NA	TGTGCCGAACGGGAAAAACTGTTTTTT	CAEREKLFF
NA	TRBV6-2/TRBV6-3	TRBJ1-1	NA	TGTGCCAGCAGTAGGGGACCCCCGAACACTGAAGCTTTCTTT	CASSRGPPNTEAFF
NA	TRBV5-1	TRBJ1-2	NA	TGCGCCAGCAGCTTGGCCGGGGAAGTAGGCTACACCTTC	CASSLAGEVGYTF
NA	TRBV7-9	TRBJ1-6	NA	TGTGCCAGCAGCTGGGTACCCTATAATTCACCCCTCCACTTT	CASSWVPYNSPLHF